This T cell receptor (beta chain) stems from a study of blood T cell repertoires in COVID-19. Study in general: Acute-phase and convalescent COVID-19 samples originated in the United States, Italy and Spain.

CDR3 length equals 17 residues. Per the germline V gene, CDR1 is SEHNR and CDR2 is FQNEAQ (reference sequence). Trimming left V 5 bases short and J 2 bases short, with 19 bases between. Authors' methods: Reference gene primer amplification gave estimated nucleated cell counts. Repertoires were generated with immunoSEQ multiplex PCR, while TCRdb's copy carries only in-frame clones and drops some. V and J calls and clone size are those listed in that table; D and trimming were worked out from the DNA. The table has approximately 130,000 clones, around 81% seen once; the top ten hold 11%. The sequenced sample consisted of peripheral blood. The TCR originated in a human donor in a cohort sampled during active COVID-19. The genes are TRBV7-9 and TRBJ1-3; tentatively, D is TRBD1 (6 bases). The CDR3 spells CASSPRTQGRTGNTIYF. The CDR3 nucleotides read TGTGCCAGCAGCCCCCGAACACAGGGAAGAACTGGAAACACCATATATTTT.